The 26 T cell receptor beta chains listed next were all sequenced from one sample in a study of cytomegalovirus exposure and HLA in healthy donors. Vbeta (60) and Jbeta (13) primers were used in the PCR. Produced via immunoSEQ multiplex PCR; TCRdb's table is partial and in-frame only. The sample includes 120,000 or so clones, over 15% of them seen just once. The sample was PBMCs. The source is a female donor in good health and CMV-seropositive.

The chain links TRBV28 to TRBJ2-6; D gene unclear. There are 14 residues in the CDR3. The V end lost 8 bases, the J end lost 0 bases, and 8 bases lay between the germline ends. CDR1 and CDR2 (germline): MDHEN, SYDVKM. In nucleotides, the CDR3 is TGTGCCAGCCTGTCCTCCTCTGGGGCCAACGTCCTGACTTTC. Translated: CASLSSSGANVLTF.

The chain links TRBV19 to TRBJ2-3; 15 positions match TRBD2. The CDR3 covers 17 residues. From germline, CDR1 is LNHDA and CDR2 SQIVND (reference sequence). After removal of 5 bases from V and 2 bases from J, the junction contained 5 bases not matched to a gene. CDR3 sequence: CASSPGTSGGFTDTQYF. The CDR3 DNA reads as TGTGCCAGTAGTCCGGGGACTAGCGGGGGGTTCACAGATACGCAGTATTTT. Full variable domain (outside the CDR3, taken from reference TRBV19 and TRBJ2-3): DGGITQSPKYLFRKEGQNVTLSCEQNLNHDAMYWYRQDPGQGLRLIYYSQIVNDFQKGDIAEGYSVSREKKESFPLTVTSAQKNPTAFYLCASSPGTSGGFTDTQYFGPGTRLTVL.

The sample holds a few counts of this clone. The chain uses TRBV28 and TRBJ1-6; the D gene is possibly TRBD1 (6 bases). Germline V gives CDR1 MDHEN, CDR2 SYDVKM. Trimming took off 8 bases at V and 10 bases at J, with 18 bases between the two ends. The CDR3 loop spans 14 amino acids. CDR3 DNA: TGTGCCAGCGGAACAGGGCCCGTACGCTCACCCCTCCACTTT. Residues: CASGTGPVRSPLHF.

V usage is TRBV29-1 and J usage is TRBJ2-7; 10 bases are shared with TRBD1. Germline V gene lookup returns CDR1 SQVTM and CDR2 ANQGSEA. The ends lost 6 bases at V and 3 bases at J; junction bases unmatched: 14. This CDR3 is 16 amino acids long. The CDR3, as DNA: TGCAGCGTGTCGCAAACCGGGACAGGGGCTGTCTACGAGCAGTACTTC. It specifies CSVSQTGTGAVYEQYF.

This clone showed up just a few times. V usage is TRBV29-1 and J usage is TRBJ1-1; TRBD1 agrees at 8 bases. Germline V gene data show CDR1 as SQVTM and CDR2 as ANQGSEA. This CDR3 is built from 15 residues. The trim removed 5 bases at V and 0 bases at J, leaving 8 bases unmatched. CDR3 sequence reads: CSVSGGWGMNTEAFF. In DNA, the CDR3 is TGCAGCGTTTCAGGGGGCTGGGGCATGAACACTGAAGCTTTCTTT.

This clone was counted between two and nine times. The V and J genes are TRBV10-3 and TRBJ2-7; 7 bases map to TRBD1. Trimming at V came to 4 bases and at J to 3 bases, leaving 9 bases not matched to a gene. The CDR3 runs to 15 residues. Germline V gene sequence: CDR1 ENHRY, CDR2 SYGVKD. The CDR3 is CAISGLRQGYYEQYF. The DNA of the CDR3 is TGTGCCATCAGTGGACTACGACAGGGATACTACGAGCAGTACTTC.

This chain's CDR3 is CASSPSPRGSYEQYF. In DNA, the CDR3 is TGTGCCAGCAGCCCCTCCCCCAGGGGCTCCTACGAGCAGTACTTC. The chain carries TRBV28 and TRBJ2-7, with D tentatively TRBD1 (6 bases). Germline V lookup: CDR1 MDHEN, CDR2 SYDVKM. The V and J ends lost 6 bases and 0 bases respectively, with 15 bases between them. This CDR3 is built from 15 residues.

The chain employs TRBV6-1 and TRBJ1-2, with TRBD1 as a possible D gene (5 bases). The CDR3 loop spans 16 amino acids. V lost 1 base and J 4 bases, leaving 16 bases between the germline ends. CDR1 and CDR2 (germline): MNHNS, SASEGT. This CDR3 is CASSEERRQSAYGYTF. CDR3 nucleotides: TGTGCCAGCAGTGAAGAGAGGCGACAGTCCGCCTATGGCTACACCTTC.

This clone was counted a few times. The V gene is TRBV1, the J gene TRBJ2-3; the table's D gene call, TRBD1, was not cross checked with the DNA. TRBV1 is termed a pseudogene. CDR3 length: 13 amino acids. For the CDR3, the DNA is TGCACCAGCAGCCAAGTCATAATGGGACAGGGAGATTTT. It yields the protein CTSSQVIMGQGDF.

This clone was detected a few times. J is TRBJ1-5 and V is TRBV10-3, with 7 nucleotides matching TRBD1. Germline V gene sequence: CDR1 ENHRY, CDR2 SYGVKD. The CDR3 covers 17 residues. The junction had 10 bases not matched to a gene; V was cut back by 0 bases and J by 5 bases. The CDR3 spells CAISESRGGASDQPQHF. The CDR3 DNA is TGTGCCATCAGTGAGTCGAGAGGGGGCGCATCCGATCAGCCCCAGCATTTT.

In its sample, this clone was seen a few times. The chain links TRBV27 to TRBJ2-7; D is unclear. The V gene's germline CDR1 is MNHEY and CDR2 SMNVEV (reference sequence). Trimming stripped 5 bases from V and 4 bases from J, with 18 bases between. The CDR3 has 15 amino acids. CDR3 protein: CASSTAMTQFYEQYF. CDR3 DNA: TGTGCCAGCAGTACCGCCATGACACAATTTTACGAGCAGTACTTC.

In this sample, this clone turned up a few times. The chain has TRBV6-1 and TRBJ2-3; D remains unclear. CDR3 length equals 14 residues. The germline gives CDR1 MNHNS, CDR2 SASEGT. V shed 1 base and J shed 7 bases, with 12 bases lying between them. The CDR3 DNA is TGTGCCAGCAGTGAAGGCTATATCCACCATACGCAGTATTTT. As protein: CASSEGYIHHTQYF.

The chain is built from TRBV6-5 and TRBJ2-7; tentative D call: TRBD2 (6 bases). Germline values: CDR1 MNHEY, CDR2 SVGAGI. The V and J ends lost 5 bases and 0 bases respectively, with 11 bases between them. The CDR3 extends over 14 amino acids. The CDR3: CASSHRGFSYEQYF. Here the CDR3 DNA reads TGTGCCAGCAGTCACCGGGGGTTCTCCTACGAGCAGTACTTC.

This clone has just a few counts. The chain couples TRBV28 to TRBJ2-2; 11 nucleotides match TRBD1. Germline CDR1 is MDHEN and CDR2 is SYDVKM. CDR3 length: 16 residues. V gave up 5 bases and J gave up 5 bases; unmatched junction bases: 7. CDR3 amino acids: CASSVLGQGATGELFF. In DNA form, the CDR3 reads TGTGCCAGCAGTGTACTAGGACAGGGGGCAACCGGGGAGCTGTTTTTT.

This clone was detected many times. V usage is TRBV6-4 and J usage is TRBJ2-3; 7 positions agree with TRBD1. This CDR3 comprises 15 residues. With 0 bases clipped from V and 4 bases from J, the junction kept 4 bases outside the gene matches. Germline lookup yields CDR1 MRHNA and CDR2 SNTAGT. The CDR3 nucleotides read TGTGCCAGCAGTGACTCCGTCGGGACAGCAGATACGCAGTATTTT. This gives the protein CASSDSVGTADTQYF.

This clone was counted a few times. The V call is TRBV6-1, the J call TRBJ1-1, with 9 bases identical to TRBD1. The CDR3 sequence is 12 residues long. Germline V gives CDR1 MNHNS, CDR2 SASEGT. J was trimmed by 3 bases and V by 9 bases; bases with no gene match: 2. The CDR3 region has the DNA TGTGCCAGTCGGACAGGGGACACTGAAGCTTTCTTT. This sequence encodes CASRTGDTEAFF.

The J gene is TRBJ1-1, the V gene TRBV14; D may be TRBD1 (5 bases). Germline assignment: CDR1 SGHDN and CDR2 FVKESK. Trimming cost V 1 base and J 9 bases, with 12 bases left between them. There are 13 residues in the CDR3. CDR3 bases: TGTGCCAGCAGCCAAGGGGGCGGGAGCAAAGCTTTCTTT. Translated: CASSQGGGSKAFF.

The chain links TRBV6-5 to TRBJ2-7; 8 bases match TRBD1. Germline CDR1 reads MNHEY; CDR2 reads SVGAGI. The CDR3 has 15 amino acids. J lost 1 base, V lost 6 bases, and 8 bases had no gene match. DNA for the CDR3: TGTGCCAGCAGACCGGGACAGGTCTCTTCCTACGAGCAGTACTTC. This translates into CASRPGQVSSYEQYF.

This clone showed up just a few times. The chain uses TRBV19 and TRBJ1-4; no definite D call. V lost 6 bases and J lost 8, with 7 bases in between. The CDR3 contains 11 residues. CDR1 and CDR2 from the germline V gene are LNHDA and SQIVND (reference sequence). This CDR3 reads CASRSGEKLFF. DNA for the CDR3: TGTGCCAGTAGGAGCGGGGAAAAACTGTTTTTT.

A few counts support this clone. The chain has TRBV4-1 and TRBJ1-5; TRBD1 agrees at 8 bases. The CDR3 is 15 amino acids. Germline trimming cut 1 base from V and 2 bases from J; bases unmatched to any gene: 1. Germline V gives CDR1 MGHRA, CDR2 YSYEKL. This CDR3 is CASSQGGQGNQPQHF. CDR3 nucleotides: TGCGCCAGCAGCCAAGGGGGACAGGGCAATCAGCCCCAGCATTTT.

The chain combines TRBV5-1 with TRBJ2-1, with 15 positions matching TRBD2. The CDR3 length is 15 residues. V shed 4 bases, J shed 5 bases, and the junction held 1 base outside the gene matches. The germline V gene encodes CDR1 SGHRS and CDR2 YFSETQ. CDR3 loop: CASSGLAGGDNEQFF. For the CDR3, the DNA is TGCGCCAGCAGCGGACTAGCGGGGGGGGACAATGAGCAGTTCTTC.

The rearrangement links TRBV9 to TRBJ1-1; TRBD1 aligns across 7 bases. This CDR3 is built from 15 residues. The germline V gene has CDR1 SGDLS and CDR2 YYNGEE. V lost 1 base and J lost 5; bases outside the gene matches: 8. CDR3 sequence reads: CASSVSWQGGTEAFF. Written as DNA, the CDR3 is TGTGCCAGCAGCGTAAGCTGGCAGGGGGGAACTGAAGCTTTCTTT.

The chain is built from TRBV11-1 and TRBJ2-1, with 8 positions matching TRBD2. This CDR3 is 15 amino acids long. After removal of 2 bases from V and 9 bases from J, the junction contained 9 bases not matched to a gene. Germline V gene sequence: CDR1 SGHAT, CDR2 FQDESV (reference sequence). Here the CDR3 DNA reads TGTGCCAGCAGCTTACCTGGGCTAGCGGGTGGTGAGCAGTTCTTC. This encodes CASSLPGLAGGEQFF.

This clone was seen only a few times. The chain recombines TRBV5-4 with TRBJ2-3; 7 bases map to TRBD1. V was pared by 4 bases and J by 3 bases, with 5 bases of the junction left unmatched. The CDR3 covers 14 residues. Germline-derived CDR1 and CDR2 are SGHNT and YYREEE (reference sequence). CDR3 bases: TGTGCCAGCAGCCGGGACAGAGGGACAGATACGCAGTATTTT. Translation: CASSRDRGTDTQYF.

There are a few counts of this clone. The chain joins TRBV7-9 to TRBJ2-7; 8 bases agree with TRBD1. The ends lost 2 bases at V and 1 base at J; junction bases unmatched: 10. Germline V CDR1 and CDR2: SEHNR, FQNEAQ (reference sequence). The CDR3 covers 17 residues. The CDR3 DNA is TGTGCCAGCAGCTTAAAATTGGGACAGGAGAGTTCCTACGAGCAGTACTTC. Protein: CASSLKLGQESSYEQYF.

The chain joins TRBV4-3 to TRBJ1-5; TRBD1 agrees at 11 bases. Germline V CDR1 and CDR2: LGHNA, YSLEER. This CDR3 region has 14 residues. Trimming at V came to 3 bases and at J to 6 bases, leaving 1 base not matched to a gene. The CDR3 sequence is CASSQGTGGQPQHF. The CDR3 bases are TGCGCCAGCAGCCAGGGGACAGGGGGTCAGCCCCAGCATTTT.